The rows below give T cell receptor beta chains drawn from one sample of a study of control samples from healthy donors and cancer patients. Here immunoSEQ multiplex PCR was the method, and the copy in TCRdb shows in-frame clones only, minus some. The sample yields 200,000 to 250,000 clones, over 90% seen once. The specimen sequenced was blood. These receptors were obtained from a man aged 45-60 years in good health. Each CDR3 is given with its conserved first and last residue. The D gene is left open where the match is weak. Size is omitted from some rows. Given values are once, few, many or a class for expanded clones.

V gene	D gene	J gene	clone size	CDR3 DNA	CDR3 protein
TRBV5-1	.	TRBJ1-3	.	TGCGCCAGCAGCTTGGACCACTCTGGAAACACCATATATTTT	CASSLDHSGNTIYF
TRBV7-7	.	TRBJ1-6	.	TGTGCCAGCAGCTTAACGCCAGGGAATAATTCACCCCTCCACTTT	CASSLTPGNNSPLHF
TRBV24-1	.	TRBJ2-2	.	TGTGCCACCAGTGATACTAGGACAGTGAAAGGGGTGTCTGGGGAGCTGTTTTTT	CATSDTRTVKGVSGELFF
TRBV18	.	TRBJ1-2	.	TGTGCCAGCTCGGATAACTATGGCTACACCTTC	CASSDNYGYTF
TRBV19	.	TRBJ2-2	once	TGTGCCAGTAGTAAGGGGCGAGGCACCGGGGAGCTGTTTTTT	CASSKGRGTGELFF
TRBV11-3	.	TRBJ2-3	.	TGTGCCAGCAGCTTCCGGGGCACAGATACGCAGTATTTT	CASSFRGTDTQYF
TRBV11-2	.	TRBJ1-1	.	TGTGCCAGCAGCTTCCAGGGAGAGCTCACTGAAGCTTTCTTT	CASSFQGELTEAFF
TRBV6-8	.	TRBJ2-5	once	TGTGCCAGCAGCCCGACCTTCCAAGAGACCCAGTACTTC	CASSPTFQETQYF
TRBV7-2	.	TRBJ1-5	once	TGTGCCAGCAGCCCCCAATGGGGGAGCAATCAGCCCCAGCATTTT	CASSPQWGSNQPQHF
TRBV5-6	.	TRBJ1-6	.	TGTGCCAGCAGCTCCTGGAAGGAGCGTAATTCACCCCTCCACTTT	CASSSWKERNSPLHF
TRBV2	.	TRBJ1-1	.	TGTGCCAGCAGTGCCCAGGGCGGGAACACTGAAGCTTTCTTT	CASSAQGGNTEAFF
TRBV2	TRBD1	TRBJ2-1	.	TGTGCCAGCAGAGGGACAGGGCCATACAATGAGCAGTTCTTC	CASRGTGPYNEQFF
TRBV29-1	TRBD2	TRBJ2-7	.	TGCAGCGCCGGGGGGGTGGCCTACGAGCAGTACTTC	CSAGGVAYEQYF
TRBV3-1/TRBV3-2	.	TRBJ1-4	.	TGTGCCAGCAGCCGAGGGAGCGCAACTAATGAAAAACTGTTTTTT	CASSRGSATNEKLFF
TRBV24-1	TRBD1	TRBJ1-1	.	TGTGCCACCAGTGATGACAGGGGGGGAACAGATGAAGCTTTCTTT	CATSDDRGGTDEAFF
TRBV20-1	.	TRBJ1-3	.	TGCAGTGCTAGTGAGGGGTTGTCAGCCGGAAACACCATATATTTT	CSASEGLSAGNTIYF